This T cell receptor (beta chain) was observed in a study of T cell clonality in common variable immunodeficiency. Study observations and caveats: The cause of increased CVID clonality remains unclear without subpopulation sequencing. In common variable immunodeficiency, TCR beta chains reportedly carried fewer deletions and N-nucleotide insertions. Compared with healthy controls, CVID subjects showed increased TCRbeta clonality, mostly in about a third. CVID subjects shared fewer TCRbeta clones than healthy controls did.

TCRdb keeps only in-frame clones here, not all; method: immunoSEQ multiplex PCR. Recorded here are some 53,000 clones, with no singletons, and the ten leading clones hold nearly 3.5%. Many counts were recorded for this clone. Antigen specificity is unknown. The CDR3 extends 3 residues past the end of the read, so its final part is completed from the germline J gene. V lost 9 bases and J lost 0, with 11 bases in between. The CDR3 covers 14 residues. Germline lookup yields CDR1 MNHEY and CDR2 SVGEGT. The chain combines TRBV6-2 or TRBV6-3 with TRBJ2-2, with D perhaps TRBD2 (6 bases). The sequenced sample consisted of peripheral blood mononuclear cells. This sequence was found in a person aged 18 to 75 in good health. Partial CDR3 DNA: TGTGCCAGTCTACGGGGGACGAACACCGGGGAG. Its translation is CASLRGTNTGE. The complete CDR3 reads CASLRGTNTGELFF.